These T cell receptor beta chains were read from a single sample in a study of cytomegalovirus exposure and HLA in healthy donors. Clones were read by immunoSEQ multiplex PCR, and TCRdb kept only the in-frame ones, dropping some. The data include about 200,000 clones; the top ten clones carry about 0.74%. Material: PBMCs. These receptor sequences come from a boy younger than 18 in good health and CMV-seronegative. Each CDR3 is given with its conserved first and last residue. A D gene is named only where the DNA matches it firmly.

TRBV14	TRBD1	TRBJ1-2	CASSLDRGLFGYGYTF	TGTGCCAGCAGCCTGGACAGGGGTTTGTTTGGCTATGGCTACACCTTC
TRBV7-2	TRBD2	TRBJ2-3	CASRASGGVITDTQYF	TGTGCCAGCAGAGCTAGCGGGGGGGTAATCACAGATACGCAGTATTTT
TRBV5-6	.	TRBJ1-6	CASSFYRESPLHF	TGTGCCAGCAGCTTCTACAGGGAATCACCCCTCCACTTT
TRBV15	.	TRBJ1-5	CATSADSGKANQPQHF	TGTGCCACCAGCGCCGACTCGGGGAAGGCGAATCAGCCCCAGCATTTT
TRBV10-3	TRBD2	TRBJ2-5	CAISGGGQETQYF	TGTGCCATCAGCGGGGGGGGCCAAGAGACCCAGTACTTC
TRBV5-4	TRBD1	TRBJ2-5	CASSPTGTVRETQYF	TGTGCCAGCAGCCCTACCGGGACAGTTCGAGAGACCCAGTACTTC
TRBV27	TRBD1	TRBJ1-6	CASSLTGGTNSPLHF	TGTGCCAGCAGTTTAACAGGGGGAACTAATTCACCCCTCCACTTT
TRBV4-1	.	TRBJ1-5	CAGSQASVLQPQHF	TGCGCCGGCAGCCAAGCATCAGTTCTTCAGCCCCAGCATTTT
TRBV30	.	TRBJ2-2	CAWTANTGELFF	TGTGCCTGGACCGCGAACACCGGGGAGCTGTTTTTT
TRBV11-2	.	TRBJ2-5	CASSPTTVFSETQYF	TGTGCCAGCAGCCCGACGACAGTTTTCTCGGAGACCCAGTACTTC
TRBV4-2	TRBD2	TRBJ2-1	CASSPFRGGNNEQFF	TGTGCCAGCAGCCCCTTCCGCGGGGGGAACAATGAGCAGTTCTTC
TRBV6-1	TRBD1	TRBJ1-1	CATTGAMNTEAFF	TGTGCCACGACAGGGGCCATGAACACTGAAGCTTTCTTT
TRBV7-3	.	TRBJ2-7	CASSLSDSAYEQYF	TGTGCCAGCAGCTTAAGCGACAGCGCCTACGAGCAGTACTTC
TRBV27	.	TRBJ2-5	CASSFSVGETQYF	TGTGCCAGCAGTTTTAGTGTCGGAGAGACCCAGTACTTC
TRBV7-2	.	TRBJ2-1	CASSLYGGSSYNEQFF	TGTGCCAGCAGCTTATACGGGGGAAGCTCCTACAATGAGCAGTTCTTC
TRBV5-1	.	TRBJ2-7	CASSLDQGTYKQYF	TGCGCCAGCAGCTTGGATCAGGGGACCTACAAGCAGTACTTC
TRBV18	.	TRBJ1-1	CASSLASIVPNTEAFF	TGTGCCAGCTCACTAGCCTCTATAGTGCCGAACACTGAAGCTTTCTTT
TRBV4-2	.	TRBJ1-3	CASSHQPSSGNTIYF	TGTGCCAGCAGCCACCAACCGAGCTCTGGAAACACCATATATTTT
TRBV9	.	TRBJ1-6	CASSVNPDSPLHF	TGTGCCAGCAGCGTCAACCCGGATTCACCCCTCCACTTT
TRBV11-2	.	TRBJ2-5	CASRTRQGGQTQYF	TGTGCCAGCCGGACCCGCCAGGGTGGACAGACCCAGTACTTC
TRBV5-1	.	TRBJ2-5	CASGLEGARYQETQYF	TGCGCCAGCGGTCTAGAAGGGGCCCGGTATCAGGAGACCCAGTACTTC
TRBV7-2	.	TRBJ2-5	CASSLISGYQETQYF	TGTGCCAGCAGCTTAATCTCGGGGTACCAAGAGACCCAGTACTTC
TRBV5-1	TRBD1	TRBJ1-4	CASRTGANEKLFF	TGCGCCAGCAGGACAGGGGCTAATGAAAAACTGTTTTTT
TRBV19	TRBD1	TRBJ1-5	CASKGQGPQDNQPQHF	TGTGCCAGTAAGGGACAGGGTCCTCAGGACAATCAGCCCCAGCATTTT
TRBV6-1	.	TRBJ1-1	CASSERFVTGKSTEAFF	TGTGCCAGCAGTGAACGGTTCGTAACAGGGAAATCGACTGAAGCTTTCTTT
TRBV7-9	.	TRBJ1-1	CASSSWTAATEAFF	TGTGCCAGCAGCTCTTGGACAGCGGCGACTGAAGCTTTCTTT